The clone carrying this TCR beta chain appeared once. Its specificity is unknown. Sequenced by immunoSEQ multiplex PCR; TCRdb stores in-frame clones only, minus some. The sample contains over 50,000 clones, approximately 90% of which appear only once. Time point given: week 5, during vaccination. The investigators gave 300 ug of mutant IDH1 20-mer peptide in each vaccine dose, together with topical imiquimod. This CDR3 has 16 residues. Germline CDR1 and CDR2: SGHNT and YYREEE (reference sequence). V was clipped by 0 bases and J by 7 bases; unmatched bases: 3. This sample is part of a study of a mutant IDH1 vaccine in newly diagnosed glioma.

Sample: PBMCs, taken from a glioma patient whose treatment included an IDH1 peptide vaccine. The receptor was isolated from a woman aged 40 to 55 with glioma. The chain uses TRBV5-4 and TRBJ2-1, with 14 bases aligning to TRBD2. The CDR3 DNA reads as TGTGCCAGCAGCTTGGGACTAGCGGGAGGGATTAATGAGCAGTTCTTC. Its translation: CASSLGLAGGINEQFF. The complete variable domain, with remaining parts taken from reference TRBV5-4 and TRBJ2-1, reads ETGVTQSPTHLIKTRGQQVTLRCSSQSGHNTVSWYQQALGQGPQFIFQYYREEENGRGNFPPRFSGLQFPNYSSELNVNALELDDSALYLCASSLGLAGGINEQFFGPGTRLTVL.